Listed below are T cell receptor beta chains from one sample, sequenced in a study of T cell changes during pregnancy in multiple sclerosis. Libraries were prepared by immunoSEQ multiplex PCR; TCRdb keeps only in-frame clonotypes and omits some of them. The repertoire holds 60,000 to 85,000 clones, with around 90% as singletons. This sample comprised peripheral blood, obtained in the second trimester of pregnancy. The receptors originated from a female donor in good health, enrolled as a control in a pregnancy study. Both conserved end residues are part of each CDR3. The D gene is left open where the match is weak. Clone size is shown for a subset of rows, as once, few, many or a class of expanded clone.

>TRBJ2-7|.|.|TRBV28
TGTGCCAGCACTCCAGGGGAACCCTACGAGCAGTACTTC
CASTPGEPYEQYF
>TRBJ1-2|few|.|TRBV30
TGTGCCTGGAGTGTAACCCCTGCGGATGGCTACACCTTC
CAWSVTPADGYTF
>TRBJ2-1|once|TRBD2|TRBV7-2
TGTGCCAGCAGCTTAGAGGCGGGAGGCAATAGTGAGCAGTTCTTC
CASSLEAGGNSEQFF
>TRBJ1-5|.|TRBD1|TRBV2
TGTGCCAGCAGTGTCATCGGGACAGCAGAGGGTCAGCCCCAGCATTTT
CASSVIGTAEGQPQHF
>TRBJ2-7|.|.|TRBV4-1
TGCGCCAGCAGCCAAGATCTAAAAGCCTACGAGCAGTACTTC
CASSQDLKAYEQYF
>TRBJ1-2|.|.|TRBV5-1
TGCGCCAGCAGCTCCCCGGGAGGGGAGTTGGGCTACACCTTC
CASSSPGGELGYTF
>TRBJ1-3|.|TRBD1|TRBV28
TGTGCCAGCAGCCTTGACAGGGCGGGGGGAAACACCATATATTTT
CASSLDRAGGNTIYF
>TRBJ2-2|once|TRBD2|TRBV4-2
TGTGCCAGCAGCCTTACCGGGCTAGCGGTGAACACCGGGGAGCTGTTTTTT
CASSLTGLAVNTGELFF
>TRBJ2-1|.|TRBD2|TRBV5-1
TGCGCCAGCAGCTTCCTGACTAGCGAAAGTGAGCAGTTCTTC
CASSFLTSESEQFF
>TRBJ1-3|.|.|TRBV2
TGTGCCAGCAGGGGGGACATTGGAAACACCATATATTTT
CASRGDIGNTIYF
>TRBJ2-3|.|.|TRBV7-9
TGTGCCAGCAGCGGGGGGATCCTTAGCACAGATACGCAGTATTTT
CASSGGILSTDTQYF
>TRBJ1-5|.|TRBD1|TRBV7-9
TGTGCCAGCAGCTTGGGACAGGCCAATCAGCCCCAGCATTTT
CASSLGQANQPQHF
>TRBJ2-7|.|TRBD2|TRBV7-2
TGTGCCAGCAGCACGAAAAGCGGGAGAACGTCCGAGCAGTACTTC
CASSTKSGRTSEQYF
>TRBJ2-5|.|.|TRBV28
TGTGCCAGCAGTTTAGGCGGTAGGGAGACCCAGTACTTC
CASSLGGRETQYF
>TRBJ1-6|once|.|TRBV9
TGTGCCAGCAGCGTTTACAGGGTGAATTCACCCCTCCACTTT
CASSVYRVNSPLHF
>TRBJ1-2|.|.|TRBV10-3
TGTGCCATCAGTGAGTCTATAACTGCGGGTGGCTACACCTTC
CAISESITAGGYTF
>TRBJ2-7|.|.|TRBV4-1
TGCGCCAGCAGCCAACCGGGACATCTCCCCTACGAGCAGTACTTC
CASSQPGHLPYEQYF
>TRBJ1-1|.|.|TRBV6-6
TGTGCCACCAGCCGAGTAATGAACACTGAAGCTTTCTTT
CATSRVMNTEAFF
>TRBJ1-5|.|.|TRBV19
TGTGCCAGTAGTATGATGGAGGGGAGCAATCAGCCCCAGCATTTT
CASSMMEGSNQPQHF
>TRBJ2-1|.|TRBD2|TRBV6-5
TGTGCCAGCAGTTTAAAGCGGGGATACTACAATGAGCAGTTCTTC
CASSLKRGYYNEQFF
>TRBJ1-1|.|.|TRBV6-6
TGTGCCAGCAGTCAAGGGAGAACTGAAGCTTTCTTT
CASSQGRTEAFF
>TRBJ2-3|.|TRBD1|TRBV6-5
TGTGCCAGCAGTTGGACCGGGACAGGGCTAAATACGCAGTATTTT
CASSWTGTGLNTQYF
>TRBJ2-2|.|.|TRBV5-1
TGCGCCAGCAGCTTCGGACAATCAACCGGGGAGCTGTTTTTT
CASSFGQSTGELFF
>TRBJ2-7|.|.|TRBV2
TGTGCCAGCAGTGTACTCTACGAGCAGTACTTC
CASSVLYEQYF